The 20 T cell receptor beta chains listed next were all sequenced from one sample in a study of T cells in localized non-small cell lung cancer. Measured with immunoSEQ multiplex PCR; TCRdb has only the in-frame clones, and not every one. The data hold 65,000 to 90,000 clones, with less than 85% observed a single time. The specimen comprised PBMCs, sampled before any cancer treatment. The receptors here all came from a man aged 40-75 years with stage II squamous cell lung carcinoma.

V is TRBV4-1 and J is TRBJ1-4; 10 positions agree with TRBD1. With V trimmed by 1 base and J by 7 bases, 6 bases remained unmatched. The CDR3 length is 16 residues. Germline V gene data show CDR1 as MGHRA and CDR2 as YSYEKL. The CDR3 spells CASSQVVTGGPEKLFF. CDR3 nucleotides: TGCGCCAGCAGCCAAGTGGTGACAGGGGGCCCTGAAAAACTGTTTTTT.

This clone was observed a handful of times. The chain recombines TRBV5-4 with TRBJ1-1, with 7 bases that match TRBD1. Germline values: CDR1 SGHNT, CDR2 YYREEE (reference sequence). Losses at the gene ends were 7 bases for V and 5 bases for J; bases not matched to a gene: 2. This CDR3 is 11 amino acids long. The CDR3 nucleotides are TGTGCCAGCCAACAGGGGACTGAAGCTTTCTTT. It yields the protein CASQQGTEAFF. The full variable domain, its missing parts supplied by reference TRBV5-4 and TRBJ1-1, is ETGVTQSPTHLIKTRGQQVTLRCSSQSGHNTVSWYQQALGQGPQFIFQYYREEENGRGNFPPRFSGLQFPNYSSELNVNALELDDSALYLCASQQGTEAFFGQGTRLTVV.

This clone is labeled as medium-sized. The chain joins TRBV6-5 to TRBJ2-2; D is perhaps TRBD1 (5 bases). CDR3 length: 13 residues. V lost 7 bases and J 1 base, leaving 7 bases between the germline ends. From germline, CDR1 is MNHEY and CDR2 SVGAGI. CDR3 nucleotide sequence: TGTGCCAGCAAGCAGGGGAACACCGGGGAGCTGTTTTTT. Its protein product is CASKQGNTGELFF.

The chain recombines TRBV29-1 with TRBJ1-5; no reliable D call. The CDR3 is 14 residues long. Germline CDR1 SQVTM, CDR2 ANQGSEA. Trimming shortened V by 5 bases and J by 0 bases, and 11 bases separated the two germline ends. The DNA of the CDR3 is TGCAGCGTTAGAGGCAGCAATAGCAATCAGCCCCAGCATTTT. Translation: CSVRGSNSNQPQHF.

The V call is TRBV25-1, the J call TRBJ1-2; perhaps TRBD1 as D (6 bases). The CDR3 is 13 amino acids. With 10 bases removed from V and 8 bases from J, the gap between germline ends came to 20 bases. The V gene's germline CDR1 is MGHDK and CDR2 SYGVNS. The CDR3: CATERGLGDGYTF. CDR3 in DNA: TGTGCCACCGAAAGGGGGTTAGGGGACGGCTACACCTTC.

This chain links TRBV7-3 with TRBJ1-5, with D possibly being TRBD1 (5 bases). CDR1 and CDR2 from the germline V gene are SGHTA and FQGTGA. V lost 9 bases to trimming and J lost 4 bases, with 25 bases between them. The CDR3 has 17 residues. Here the CDR3 reads CASSRQGGLVGNQPQHF. The DNA of the CDR3 is TGTGCCAGTTCACGGCAGGGTGGTCTGGTTGGTAATCAGCCCCAGCATTTT.

The rearrangement joins TRBV7-3 to TRBJ1-3; maybe TRBD1 (5 bases). Germline lookup yields CDR1 SGHTA and CDR2 FQGTGA. CDR3 size: 14 residues. V lost 0 bases to trimming and J lost 2 bases, with 5 bases between them. This CDR3 is CASSLTGAGNTIYF. For the CDR3, the DNA is TGTGCCAGCAGCTTAACGGGGGCTGGAAACACCATATATTTT.

V and J are TRBV9 and TRBJ1-4; TRBD1 matches 8 bases. Per the germline V gene, CDR1 is SGDLS and CDR2 is YYNGEE. CDR3 length: 16 residues. The V segment lost 2 bases and the J segment 6 bases; nucleotides outside the gene matches: 9. CDR3 region: CASSVSPGGDDEKLFF. DNA for the CDR3: TGTGCCAGCAGCGTGAGCCCAGGGGGCGACGATGAAAAACTGTTTTTT.

This chain connects TRBV27 to TRBJ2-5; 10 positions agree with TRBD2. Trimming cost V 1 base and J 5 bases; bases outside gene matches: 7. The germline gives CDR1 MNHEY, CDR2 SMNVEV (reference sequence). The CDR3 covers 16 residues. In nucleotides, the CDR3 is TGTGCCAGCAGTTTATGGAGCGGGAGGGCCACGGAGACCCAGTACTTC. Protein product: CASSLWSGRATETQYF.

The chain has TRBV5-4 and TRBJ2-4, with 7 positions matching TRBD2. After removal of 0 bases from V and 8 bases from J, the junction contained 11 bases not matched to a gene. Germline values: CDR1 SGHNT, CDR2 YYREEE (reference sequence). The CDR3 consists of 16 residues. CDR3 bases: TGTGCCAGCAGCTTGGATGTGGGGGGGATTAAGTACATTCAGTACTTC. Translating it yields CASSLDVGGIKYIQYF.

With regard to this clone: The sample carries other DNA sequences with the same CDR3. The V and J genes are TRBV4-1 and TRBJ1-5; D is unresolved. Germline V gene data show CDR1 as MGHRA and CDR2 as YSYEKL. The CDR3 is 15 amino acids. Trimming took 4 bases from V and 0 from J, leaving 10 bases between them. CDR3 region: CASSPRENSNQPQHF. CDR3 nucleotides: TGCGCCAGCAGCCCCCGTGAGAATAGCAATCAGCCCCAGCATTTT.

The chain is built from TRBV7-2 and TRBJ2-7; D unresolved. In germline, CDR1 is SGHTA, CDR2 FQGNSA. Trimming removed 5 bases from V and 3 bases from J, with 5 bases in between. This CDR3 spans 11 amino acids. The CDR3 sequence: CASSARYEQYF. Here the CDR3 DNA reads TGTGCCAGCAGCGCCCGCTACGAGCAGTACTTC.

This clone came up a few times. V gene TRBV19 combines with J gene TRBJ2-1; 7 bases align to TRBD2. J lost 0 bases, V lost 3 bases, and 8 bases had no gene match. Per the germline V gene, CDR1 is LNHDA and CDR2 is SQIVND (reference sequence). The CDR3 is 17 amino acids. The CDR3 reads CASSINGRPGSYNEQFF. CDR3 DNA: TGTGCCAGTAGTATCAACGGGAGGCCTGGCTCCTACAATGAGCAGTTCTTC.

The chain is built from TRBV19 and TRBJ2-7; D is unclear. The germline V gene encodes CDR1 LNHDA and CDR2 SQIVND (reference sequence). The CDR3 runs 13 residues. The V gene lost 1 base and the J gene lost 6 bases, with 10 bases spanning the gap. In DNA form, the CDR3 reads TGTGCCAGTAGTATAGGACCGACCTCCGAGCAGTACTTC. It codes for CASSIGPTSEQYF.

This chain uses TRBV9 with TRBJ1-2, with D uncertain. CDR3 length equals 15 residues. The germline V gene has CDR1 SGDLS and CDR2 YYNGEE. V was trimmed by 0 bases and J by 3 bases, leaving 12 bases between them. CDR3 sequence: CASSVARGRDYGYTF. The CDR3 nucleotides read TGTGCCAGCAGCGTAGCCCGGGGTAGGGACTATGGCTACACCTTC.

CDR3 in DNA: TGTGCCACCAAGAGCGGGGGGGGGCGATTCACAGATACGCAGTATTTT. It codes for CATKSGGGRFTDTQYF. The chain links TRBV27 to TRBJ2-3, with 10 bases that match TRBD2. This CDR3 spans 16 amino acids. Germline V CDR1 and CDR2: MNHEY, SMNVEV (reference sequence). V gave up 10 bases and J gave up 2 bases; unmatched junction bases: 12.

The V gene is TRBV7-6, the J gene TRBJ2-1; 7 positions agree with TRBD2. Per germline, CDR1 SGHVS and CDR2 FNYEAQ. Unmatched junction bases numbered 0, after V lost 8 bases and J lost 5 bases. CDR3 length equals 11 residues. CDR3 amino acids: CASGGDNEQFF. The DNA of the CDR3 is TGTGCCAGCGGGGGGGACAATGAGCAGTTCTTC.

J is TRBJ2-1 and V is TRBV15; the D gene is possibly TRBD1 (6 bases). This CDR3 spans 16 amino acids. Trimming left V 1 base short and J 3 bases short, with 13 bases between. CDR1 is LNHNV and CDR2 is YYDKDF in the germline V gene (reference sequence). The CDR3: CATSRATGSLYNEQFF. The CDR3 DNA reads TGTGCCACCAGCAGAGCCACAGGGTCCCTCTACAATGAGCAGTTCTTC.

V is TRBV5-5 and J is TRBJ1-4; TRBD1 is a possible D gene (5 bases). There are 14 residues in the CDR3. CDR1 SGHKS and CDR2 YYEKEE come from the germline V gene (reference sequence). Deletions cut 3 bases from V and 7 bases from J, with 13 bases between. The CDR3 bases are TGTGCCAGCAGCTCTCGACAGCCGACTGAAAAACTGTTTTTT. It codes for CASSSRQPTEKLFF. The full variable domain, with the rest looked up from reference TRBV5-5 and TRBJ1-4, is DAGVTQSPTHLIKTRGQQVTLRCSPISGHKSVSWYQQVLGQGPQFIFQYYEKEERGRGNFPDRFSARQFPNYSSELNVNALLLGDSALYLCASSSRQPTEKLFFGSGTQLSVL.

The V gene is TRBV18, the J gene TRBJ2-6; D is uncertain. V lost 5 bases and J lost 3, with 8 bases in between. This CDR3 contains 14 residues. In germline, CDR1 is KGHSH, CDR2 LQKENI. In DNA form, the CDR3 reads TGTGCCAGCTCAATTCCCAGTGGGGCCAACGTCCTGACTTTC. Its protein product is CASSIPSGANVLTF.